What follows are 13 T cell receptor beta chains derived from one specimen sequenced in a study of tissue T cells after allogeneic stem cell transplantation. The sample's time point: mouse harvest day 14 after allogeneic transplant. Tail vein injection delivered 10^7 T-cell-depleted bone marrow cells and 10^6 splenic CD5+ T cells. Measured with immunoSEQ multiplex PCR; TCRdb has only the in-frame clones, and not every one. The sample shows 1,000 to 1,300 clones, approximately 50% of them seen only once. The sequenced sample consisted of spleen. The receptors were sampled from a female BALB/c mouse given C57BL/6 T cells with graft-versus-host disease after an allogeneic hematopoietic cell transplant.

For this clone: Gene labels here are mouse ones. The DNA ends 1 residue before the CDR3 does, and the rest of the CDR3 is filled in from the germline J gene. The chain combines TRBV16 with TRBJ1-3; D is undetermined. V was clipped by 4 bases and J by 0 bases, with 7 bases between them. The CDR3 consists of 14 residues. The germline gives CDR1 SGHSA, CDR2 FRNQAP. Here the CDR3 reads CASSSTNSGNTLYF. The sequenced part of the CDR3 DNA is TGTGCAAGCAGCTCGACAAATTCTGGAAATACGCTCTAT.

This clone has only one observation. Gene names are mouse gene names. Sequencing ends 1 residue short of the CDR3 end; the germline J gene provides the rest. This rearrangement joins TRBV20 to TRBJ2-2; unclear D gene. The ends were cut back, 3 bases at V and 2 bases at J, with 7 bases in the middle. The CDR3 length is 13 residues. CDR1 and CDR2 from the germline V gene are GFQATS and STVNSAI. CDR3 DNA, as far as it was read: TGTGGTGCTAGTACGGGGAACACCGGGCAGCTCTAC. This sequence encodes CGASTGNTGQLY. The entire CDR3 protein is CGASTGNTGQLYF.

This clone has more than one count but fewer than ten. The listed genes are named as in mouse. The read terminates 1 residue before the CDR3 end, so the remaining end is supplied by the germline J gene. The rearrangement joins TRBV17 to TRBJ1-2; no reliable D call. The CDR3 is made up of 14 amino acids. Trimming left V 1 base short and J 3 bases short, with 9 bases between. The germline V gene has CDR1 MNHDT and CDR2 YYDKIL. CDR3 sequence reads: CASSRGRWDSDYTF. CDR3 bases read: TGTGCTAGCAGTAGAGGTCGGTGGGACTCCGACTACACC.

Only a few counts were recorded for this clone. Germline and genes here are mouse. CDR3 protein: CASSQGGSDYTF. Incomplete CDR3 DNA: TGTGCAAGCAGCCAGGGCGGCTCCGACTACACC. The chain carries TRBV16 and TRBJ1-2; D may be TRBD1 (5 bases). The DNA ends 1 residue before the CDR3 does, and the rest of the CDR3 is filled in from the germline J gene. The germline V and J ends were trimmed by 5 bases and 4 bases, with 8 bases remaining between them. The germline gives CDR1 SGHSA, CDR2 FRNQAP. The CDR3 loop spans 12 amino acids.

About this clone: Germline and genes: mouse. The read ends 1 residue before the CDR3 terminus; that terminus is restored from the germline J gene. The chain employs TRBV2 and TRBJ2-7, with TRBD2 as a possible D gene (6 bases). The V end lost 0 bases, the J end lost 4 bases, and 7 bases lay between the germline ends. Per the germline V gene, CDR1 is LGHNA and CDR2 is YSYQKL. This CDR3 has 13 amino acids. The DNA read from the CDR3 is TGTGCCAGCAGCCAAGAGGGGGGATATGAACAGTAC. This translates into CASSQEGGYEQY. The whole CDR3 sequence is CASSQEGGYEQYF.

This clone was detected a few times. Gene and germline names: mouse. The read is 1 residue too short to cover the CDR3 end, so that end is filled in from the germline J gene. The chain employs TRBV26 and TRBJ1-4, with D possibly being TRBD1 (6 bases). Trimming took 2 bases from V and 4 from J, leaving 8 bases between them. CDR3 length: 14 residues. Germline V gives CDR1 KGHPV, CDR2 FQNQEV (reference sequence). This CDR3 is CASSLGTYNERLFF. The part of the CDR3 DNA that was read is TGTGCCAGCAGTCTGGGGACATACAACGAAAGATTATTT. The whole variable domain, remainder taken from reference TRBV26 and TRBJ1-4, is NSKVIQTPRYLVKGQGQKAKMRCIPEKGHPVVFWYQQNKNNEFKFLINFQNQEVLQQIDMTEKRFSAECPSNSPCSLEIQSSEAGDSALYLCASSLGTYNERLFFGHGTKLSVL.

About this clone: Here the gene names and germline are mouse. The CDR3 bases that were read are TGTGCCAGCAGGGGACAACAAAACACCTTGTAC. This gives the protein CASRGQQNTLY. The whole CDR3 reads CASRGQQNTLYF. The chain joins TRBV3 to TRBJ2-4; a weak D match, TRBD1 (6 bases). The DNA ends 1 residue before the CDR3 does, and the rest of the CDR3 is filled in from the germline J gene. The CDR3 totals 12 residues. Germline CDR1 is SNHLY and CDR2 is FYNGKV (reference sequence). V lost 6 bases, J lost 3 bases, and 7 bases lay in between.

As to this clone: Each gene name is a mouse one. The read stops 1 residue short of the end of the CDR3; the missing end is completed from the germline J gene. The chain has TRBV13-2 and TRBJ2-7; 9 bases line up with TRBD2. V shed 0 bases and J 0 bases; nucleotides not matched to a gene: 4. The V gene's germline CDR1 is NNHNN and CDR2 SYGAGS (reference sequence). The CDR3 length is 16 residues. The part of the CDR3 DNA that was read is TGTGCCAGCGGTGATGCCCGGACTGGGGACTCCTATGAACAGTAC. As protein: CASGDARTGDSYEQY. The full CDR3 protein reads CASGDARTGDSYEQYF.

Details on this clone: Gene names and germline refer to mouse. The read terminates 1 residue before the CDR3 end, so the remaining end is supplied by the germline J gene. The chain employs TRBV3 and TRBJ2-3, with TRBD2 identical over 8 bases. Germline values: CDR1 SNHLY, CDR2 FYNGKV (reference sequence). The CDR3 is made up of 14 amino acids. With 6 bases clipped from V and 0 bases from J, the junction kept 2 bases outside the gene matches. CDR3 DNA, as far as it was read: TGTGCCAGCAGACTGGGGGCTAGTGCAGAAACGCTGTAT. This gives the protein CASRLGASAETLY. The whole CDR3 is CASRLGASAETLYF.

Worth noting for this clone: The gene symbols are mouse symbols. The missing CDR3 end, 1 residue past where the read stops, is filled in from the germline J gene. This chain joins TRBV1 and TRBJ1-1; D gene ambiguous. The CDR3 extends over 12 amino acids. Trimming removed 2 bases at V and 4 bases at J, with 5 bases between. CDR1 NSQYPW and CDR2 LRSPGD come from the germline V gene (reference sequence). CDR3 in amino acids: CTCSAPSTEVFF. Partial CDR3 DNA: TGCACCTGCAGTGCACCCAGCACAGAAGTCTTC.

Turning to this clone: Gene names denote mouse genes. CDR3 residues: CGARAVQDTQYF. Partial CDR3 DNA: TGTGGTGCTAGAGCAGTCCAAGACACCCAGTAC. The V and J genes are TRBV20 and TRBJ2-5; no clear D. The observed sequence ends 1 residue before the CDR3 terminus, with the missing tail filled in from the germline J gene. V was pared by 3 bases and J by 2 bases, with 6 bases between. Per germline, CDR1 GFQATS and CDR2 STVNSAI. The CDR3 loop spans 12 amino acids.

Worth noting for this clone: Gene names denote mouse genes. Read coverage stops 1 residue before the CDR3 terminus; the germline J gene supplies the remainder. The chain joins TRBV3 to TRBJ2-5; D call uncertain. The CDR3 has 13 amino acids. From germline, CDR1 is SNHLY and CDR2 FYNGKV (reference sequence). The V end was cut by 0 bases, the J end by 4 bases, with 5 bases between. CDR3 in amino acids: CASSLAGKDTQYF. The CDR3 DNA, read in part, is TGTGCCAGCAGCTTAGCCGGGAAAGACACCCAGTAC.

About this clone: Mouse gene names and germline throughout. The read ends 1 residue before the CDR3 terminus; that terminus is restored from the germline J gene. The chain links TRBV15 to TRBJ2-3; 8 positions agree with TRBD2. Per germline, CDR1 SGHND and CDR2 FRSKSL. This CDR3 comprises 15 residues. The V segment lost 6 bases and the J segment 2 bases; nucleotides outside the gene matches: 7. CDR3 loop: CASRDWEMPAETLYF. The part of the CDR3 DNA that was read is TGTGCCAGCAGGGACTGGGAGATGCCTGCAGAAACGCTGTAT.